A selection of T cell receptor beta chains follows, all from one sample in a study of PD-1 blockade in classical Hodgkin lymphoma. Sequencing was performed with immunoSEQ multiplex PCR; in TCRdb, only in-frame clones are kept and a portion is missing. The data hold under 95,000 clones, with around 90% observed a single time. The source was peripheral blood mononuclear cells (PBMCs), collected before the second cycle of nivolumab. The source is a human donor with classical Hodgkin lymphoma. Both conserved end residues are trimmed from each CDR3. The D gene is left open where the match is weak.

TRBD1	TRBV6-1	TRBJ2-5	ASSEFRWAGTGKETQY
NA	TRBV29-1	TRBJ1-2	SARGDYGYT
NA	TRBV10-1	TRBJ2-3	ASSEARAGSTDTQY
NA	TRBV2	TRBJ1-5	ASGPPTGQPQH
NA	TRBV5-6	TRBJ2-3	ASSLDFTDTQY
NA	TRBV11-2	TRBJ2-1	ASSSYAGRYNEQF
TRBD1	TRBV28	TRBJ1-3	ASSPQGNGNTIY
NA	TRBV30	TRBJ2-7	AWSVSWDLTRF
NA	TRBV6-6	TRBJ2-2	ASSYLAAANTGELF
TRBD1	TRBV13	TRBJ2-6	ASKGQEISGANVLT
NA	TRBV28	TRBJ2-1	ASRAHISYNEQF
TRBD1	TRBV2	TRBJ2-7	ASKPRDRVYEQY
TRBD1	TRBV2	TRBJ1-4	ASSGGGYNEKLF
NA	TRBV7-9	TRBJ1-1	ASSLARRGAF
TRBD1	TRBV11-2	TRBJ2-7	ASSLDLPSYTGDEQY
NA	TRBV7-7	TRBJ2-5	ASSLDRRETQY
TRBD2	TRBV5-1	TRBJ2-2	ASRSRAGGDTGELF
TRBD1	TRBV19	TRBJ2-7	ASSTERATGAAGEQY
NA	TRBV11-2	TRBJ1-5	ASSGGPNQPQH
NA	TRBV6-5	TRBJ2-1	ASSYSRGRYNEQF
TRBD2	TRBV28	TRBJ2-7	ASRGTSTYEQY
NA	TRBV14	TRBJ2-5	ASSQAKTGQETQY
NA	TRBV5-1	TRBJ1-4	ASSLDPAAQGEKLF
NA	TRBV7-2	TRBJ2-3	ASSLVGSADTQY
NA	TRBV7-2	TRBJ2-2	ASSPTRWTGELF
NA	TRBV5-4	TRBJ1-2	ASSLGEGVYGYT
NA	TRBV6-4	TRBJ1-2	ASSDPPNYGYT
NA	TRBV25-1	TRBJ1-2	ASSGPGTLPNYGYT
NA	TRBV25-1	TRBJ2-3	ASALLGVTDTQY
NA	TRBV7-9	TRBJ2-5	ASSATVTETQY
NA	TRBV2	TRBJ2-1	ASSEGGRNEQF
NA	TRBV10-3	TRBJ2-7	AISEWGAVSGAEQY
NA	TRBV6-1	TRBJ2-3	ASREQGSTDTQY
NA	TRBV5-1	TRBJ2-1	ASSLEGNSLLQQF
NA	TRBV30	TRBJ2-5	AWSGAETQY
TRBD2	TRBV28	TRBJ2-1	ASSFSREFYNEQF
NA	TRBV6-5	TRBJ1-4	ASSLHAAGEKLF